Presented here are 5 T cell receptor beta chains from one specimen sequenced in a study of shared clonotypes between healthy human individuals. Sequencing used immunoSEQ multiplex PCR; TCRdb keeps in-frame clones, though not all of them. The sample records 1.4 million to 1.5 million clones, approximately 96% being singletons. The material sequenced was naive CD4+ T cells sorted from blood. Noted subset: CD45RA+ positively selected. The receptors originated from a man between 25 and 39 years old in good health.

The gene calls are TRBV20-1 and TRBJ2-1; the D gene is possibly TRBD1 (6 bases). The CDR3 is 11 amino acids. V shed 7 bases and J shed 4 bases, with 8 bases lying between them. The V gene's germline CDR1 is DFQATT and CDR2 SNEGSKA (reference sequence). CDR3 bases: TGCAGTGTGGGGGCTTACAATGAGCAGTTCTTC. Amino acids: CSVGAYNEQFF.

This rearrangement joins TRBV5-5 to TRBJ2-1, with 15 bases lining up with TRBD2. Germline trimming cut 4 bases from V and 7 bases from J; bases unmatched to any gene: 9. This CDR3 is built from 17 residues. Germline V gives CDR1 SGHKS, CDR2 YYEKEE (reference sequence). CDR3 nucleotide sequence: TGTGCCAGCAGCCTACTGGGACTAGCGGGAGGAAGGAATGAGCAGTTCTTC. This translates into CASSLLGLAGGRNEQFF.

With respect to this clone: The same CDR3 arises from other DNA sequences in this sample as well. The chain couples TRBV18 to TRBJ2-1; D perhaps matches TRBD1 (6 bases). Trimming cost V 1 base and J 3 bases, with 10 bases left between them. The germline V gene has CDR1 KGHSH and CDR2 LQKENI. This CDR3 is 15 amino acids long. Here the CDR3 DNA reads TGTGCCAGCTCACCACTGGCAGGGGACTACAATGAGCAGTTCTTC. Its protein product is CASSPLAGDYNEQFF.

The rearrangement links TRBV29-1 to TRBJ1-5; a weak D match, TRBD1 (5 bases). Germline V gives CDR1 SQVTM, CDR2 ANQGSEA. The CDR3 runs 15 residues. V lost 4 bases and J lost 0, with 13 bases in between. Here the CDR3 DNA reads TGCAGCGTTGGGGCAGGGCTTCATAGCAATCAGCCCCAGCATTTT. Its protein is CSVGAGLHSNQPQHF.

The chain couples TRBV19 to TRBJ2-5, with TRBD1 matching over 7 bases. The CDR3 sequence is 14 residues long. CDR1 is LNHDA and CDR2 is SQIVND in the germline V gene (reference sequence). J lost 2 bases, V lost 5 bases, and 5 bases had no gene match. The CDR3 DNA sequence: TGTGCCAGTAGTTCGGGACAGTTACAAGAGACCCAGTACTTC. This encodes CASSSGQLQETQYF.